This TCR beta chain was recovered during a study of blood T cell repertoires in COVID-19 (dated by TCRdb to 2018 to 2021). Context from the whole study: Samples from collaborators originated in the United States, Italy and Spain and spanned both the acute and convalescent phases of COVID-19. The prospective study material was composed of cDNA or gDNA derived from T cells, B-cell-depleted T cells, or PBMCs. Deeply sampled blood TCRbeta repertoires from subjects exposed to, actively infected with, or recovered from COVID-19 were included in the dataset. The repertoires were released in a freely available public database intended as a resource for research on the immune response to SARS-CoV-2. Samples were obtained from the ongoing ImmuneRACE study (first 160 participants) and from 950 to 1,500 subjects provided by 6 global collaborators. Sample metadata almost always included a de-identified subject ID, COVID-19 status, age in years and sex. Where available, HLA class I and class II types were taken from metadata supplied by the sample provider and were not determined by assay-based typing. Here is what the overall study found, with its caveats: The amount of clinical and demographic metadata varied by source and participant and was provided uncurated.

TCRbeta CDR3 regions were amplified from genomic DNA using the immunoSEQ Assay, a bias-controlled multiplex PCR. Concerning the study's data processing: Within the assay, amplification of reference gene primers was used to estimate how many nucleated cells each sample contained. Sequence reads were collapsed and filtered to measure the absolute abundance of every unique TCRbeta CDR3 rearrangement. For each sample, productive Simpson clonality was calculated as the square root of Simpson's diversity index across productive rearrangements. TCRdb limited this immuneACCESS table to in-frame rearrangements with V and J called. A share of clones is missing; checked studies link under half to unresolved V genes, and the rest is unexplained. V, J and clone size were drawn from that table, and D and trimming were deduced from the DNA. The sample table records roughly 180,000 clones; roughly nine tenths of these occur just once. Jointly, the top ten make up 2.1% of the sample.

Points on this clone: What this receptor recognizes is not known. One base away there is no much larger clone; base qualities are not given.

Each collaborating institution followed its own protocols to collect whole blood in K2EDTA tubes. For TCRbeta analysis, collaborator samples were shipped as frozen whole blood, as isolated PBMCs, or as DNA extracted from either sample type. Its CDR3 holds 14 amino acids, cysteine through phenylalanine. The kept DNA is CDR3 alone, 42 bases in frame from the first base. Looking up the germline V gene yields CDR1 SGHDT and CDR2 YYEEEE. Trimming costs V 4 bases and J 7 bases, and their ends lie 17 bases apart. The receptor was derived from an older man with active or convalescent COVID-19. This chain joins TRBV5-6 to TRBJ2-5; possibly the D gene is TRBD1, per 5 matching bases. The sample consisted of peripheral blood. The CDR3 region: CASSETVVHGTQYF. The DNA sequence reads TGTGCCAGCAGCGAGACAGTTGTCCACGGGACCCAGTACTTC.